This T cell receptor (beta chain) was captured in a study of T-cell reconstitution after alpha-beta-depleted transplantation in children. Deletions cut 1 base from V and 7 bases from J, with 11 bases between. Germline V CDR1 and CDR2: LGHDT, YNNKEL (reference sequence). This CDR3 is 14 amino acids long. This clonotype was detected many times. During its preparation, the TCRbeta library received unique molecular identifiers. TCRdb reanalysed the PCR reads using MiXCR and keeps one entry per CDR3 protein. This table has roughly 200,000 distinct CDR3 sequences, roughly 7.5% appearing once. This receptor was taken from a human donor who donated a stem cell graft to a child with Wiskott-Aldrich syndrome. The chain links TRBV3-1 to TRBJ2-1, with D tentatively TRBD2 (5 bases). The starting material was PBMCs from the stem cell graft donor, obtained from the stem cell graft. CDR3 in amino acids: CASSQAATMNEQFF. As DNA, the CDR3 is TGTGCCAGCAGCCAAGCAGCGACTATGAATGAGCAGTTCTTC.